The clone carrying this T cell receptor beta chain appeared many times. No antigen is known for it. A library of TCRbeta sequences, prepared with unique molecular identifiers, was generated. From the PCR reads, TCRdb called clonotypes with MiXCR, one entry per CDR3 protein. The table has 95,000 to 150,000 distinct CDR3 sequences, approximately 22% seen once. This sample stems from a study of T-cell reconstitution after alpha-beta-depleted transplantation in children. Study-level findings and limits: It was reported that alpha-beta T cells came from several hundred expanded graft clones (about two months after transplant). Newly produced T cells mostly provided counts and TCRbeta diversity after one year, as hyperexpanded clones declined. The study traced high day-60 TCRbeta diversity in some patients to surviving recipient T cells and thymic progenitors.

In germline, CDR1 is DFQATT, CDR2 SNEGSKA (reference sequence). The CDR3 contains 13 residues. V was trimmed by 3 bases and J by 2 bases, leaving 10 bases between them. The source of this sequence is a male patient aged 2-15 years who had a stem cell transplant for chronic granulomatous disease, so the T cells may come from the graft donor. The chain uses TRBV20-1 and TRBJ1-2, with D possibly being TRBD1 (5 bases). Source: PBMCs, mostly from graft donor cells, taken 180 days after TCRalphabeta/CD19-depleted stem cell transplant. The CDR3 region is CSARRAGNYGYTF. In DNA, the CDR3 is TGCAGTGCTAGGAGGGCAGGGAACTATGGCTACACCTTC.